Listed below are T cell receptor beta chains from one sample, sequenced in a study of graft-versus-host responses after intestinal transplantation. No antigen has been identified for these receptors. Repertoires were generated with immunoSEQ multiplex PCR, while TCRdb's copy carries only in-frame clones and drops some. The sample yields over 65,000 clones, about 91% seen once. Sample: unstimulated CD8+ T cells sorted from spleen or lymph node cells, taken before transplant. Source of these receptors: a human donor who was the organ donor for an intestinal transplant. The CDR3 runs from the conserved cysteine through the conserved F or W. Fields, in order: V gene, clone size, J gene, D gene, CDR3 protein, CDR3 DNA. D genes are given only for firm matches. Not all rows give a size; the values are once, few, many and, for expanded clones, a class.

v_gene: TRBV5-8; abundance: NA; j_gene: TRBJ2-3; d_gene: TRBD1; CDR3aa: CASSYFSDRGRGDTQYF; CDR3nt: TGTGCCAGCAGCTATTTCTCGGACAGGGGGAGAGGAGATACGCAGTATTTT
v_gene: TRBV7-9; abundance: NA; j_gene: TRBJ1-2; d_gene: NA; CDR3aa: CASSLTVNYGYTF; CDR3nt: TGTGCCAGCAGCCTAACAGTTAACTATGGCTACACCTTC
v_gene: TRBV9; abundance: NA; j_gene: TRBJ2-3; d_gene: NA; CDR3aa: CASSVGSGSTDTQYF; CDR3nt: TGTGCCAGCAGCGTAGGTAGCGGCAGCACAGATACGCAGTATTTT
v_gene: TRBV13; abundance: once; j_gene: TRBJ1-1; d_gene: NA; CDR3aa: CASSPRDLMNTEAFF; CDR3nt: TGTGCCAGCAGCCCCCGGGACCTCATGAACACTGAAGCTTTCTTT
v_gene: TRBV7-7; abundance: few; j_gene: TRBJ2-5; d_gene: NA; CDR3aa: CASSQNPGRQETQYF; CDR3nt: TGCGCCAGCAGCCAAAATCCGGGGAGACAAGAGACCCAGTACTTC
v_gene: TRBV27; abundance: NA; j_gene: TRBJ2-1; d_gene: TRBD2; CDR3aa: CASSGLAGGTMDEQFF; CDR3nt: TGTGCCAGCAGCGGACTAGCGGGGGGGACAATGGATGAGCAGTTCTTC
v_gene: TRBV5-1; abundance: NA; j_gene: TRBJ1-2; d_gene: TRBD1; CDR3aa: CASSPWGTGLPGYTF; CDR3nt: TGCGCCAGCAGCCCCTGGGGGACAGGGCTACCGGGCTACACCTTC
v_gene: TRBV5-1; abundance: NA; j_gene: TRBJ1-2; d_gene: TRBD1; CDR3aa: CASSLGWDRSNYGYTF; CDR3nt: TGCGCCAGCAGCTTAGGCTGGGACAGGAGTAACTATGGCTACACCTTC
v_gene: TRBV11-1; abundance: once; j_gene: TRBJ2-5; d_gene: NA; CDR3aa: CASSLVGRPQETQYF; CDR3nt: TGTGCCAGCAGCTTAGTTGGTAGGCCTCAAGAGACCCAGTACTTC
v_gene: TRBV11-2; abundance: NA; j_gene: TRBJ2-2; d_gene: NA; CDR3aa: CASSSYGGNTGELFF; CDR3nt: TGTGCCAGCAGCTCATACGGGGGGAACACCGGGGAGCTGTTTTTT
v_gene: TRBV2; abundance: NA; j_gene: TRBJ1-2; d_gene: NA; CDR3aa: CASSVGGLGGYTF; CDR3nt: TGTGCCAGCAGTGTCGGGGGTTTAGGTGGCTACACCTTC
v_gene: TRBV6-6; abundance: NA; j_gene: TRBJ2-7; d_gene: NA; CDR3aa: CASSYSASYEQYF; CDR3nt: TGTGCCAGCAGTTACTCGGCCTCCTACGAGCAGTACTTC
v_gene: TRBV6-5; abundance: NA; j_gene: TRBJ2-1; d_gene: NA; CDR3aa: CASSYNNEQFF; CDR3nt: TGTGCCAGCAGTTACAACAATGAGCAGTTCTTC
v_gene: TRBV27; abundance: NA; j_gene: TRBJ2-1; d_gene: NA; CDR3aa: CASRTRDLPPLEQFF; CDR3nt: TGTGCCAGCAGAACCAGGGATCTCCCGCCGCTTGAGCAGTTCTTC
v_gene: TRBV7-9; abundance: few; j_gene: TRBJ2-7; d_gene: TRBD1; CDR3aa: CASSFPDRTSSYEQYF; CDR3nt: TGTGCCAGCAGCTTCCCGGACAGGACGAGCTCCTACGAGCAGTACTTC
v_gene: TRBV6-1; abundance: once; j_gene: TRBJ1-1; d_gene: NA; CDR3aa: CASSDFPGEAFF; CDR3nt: TGTGCCAGCAGTGACTTCCCGGGGGAAGCTTTCTTT
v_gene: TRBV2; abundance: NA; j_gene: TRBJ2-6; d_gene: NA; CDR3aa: CASSVPGRTISGANVLTF; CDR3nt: TGTGCCAGCAGTGTTCCGGGACGGACTATCTCTGGGGCCAACGTCCTGACTTTC
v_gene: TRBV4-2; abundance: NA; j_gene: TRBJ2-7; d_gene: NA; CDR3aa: CASSQDSVAFKGGEQYF; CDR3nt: TGTGCCAGCAGCCAAGATAGTGTAGCATTCAAGGGGGGCGAGCAGTACTTC
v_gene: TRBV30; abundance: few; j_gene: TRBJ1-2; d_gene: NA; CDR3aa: CAWGTGNGYTF; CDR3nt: TGTGCCTGGGGAACAGGGAATGGCTACACCTTC
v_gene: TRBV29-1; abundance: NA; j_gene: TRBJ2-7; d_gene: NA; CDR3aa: CSVEGGGSEQYF; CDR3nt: TGCAGCGTTGAGGGAGGCGGTAGCGAGCAGTACTTC
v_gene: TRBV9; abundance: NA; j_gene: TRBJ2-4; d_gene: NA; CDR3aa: CASSPTRGGKNIQYF; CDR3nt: TGTGCCAGCAGCCCGACCCGAGGGGGCAAAAACATTCAGTACTTC
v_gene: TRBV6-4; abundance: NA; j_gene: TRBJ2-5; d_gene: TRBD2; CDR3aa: CASSEGGSQETQYF; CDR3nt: TGTGCCAGCAGTGAAGGCGGGAGTCAAGAGACCCAGTACTTC
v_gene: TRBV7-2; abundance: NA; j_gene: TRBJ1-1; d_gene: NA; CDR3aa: CASEAGGNTEAFF; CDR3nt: TGTGCCAGCGAAGCTGGGGGGAACACTGAAGCTTTCTTT
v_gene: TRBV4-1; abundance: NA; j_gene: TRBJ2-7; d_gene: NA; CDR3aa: CASSSHLDRSYEQYF; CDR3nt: TGCGCCAGCAGCTCACATCTAGACAGATCCTACGAGCAGTACTTC
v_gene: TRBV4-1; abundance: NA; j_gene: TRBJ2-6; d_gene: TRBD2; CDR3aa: CASSQEGGDSGTNVLTF; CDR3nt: TGCGCCAGCAGCCAAGAGGGGGGGGACTCTGGGACCAACGTCCTGACTTTC
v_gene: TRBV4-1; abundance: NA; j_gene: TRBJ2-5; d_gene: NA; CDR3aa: CASSQIKGVETQYF; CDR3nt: TGCGCCAGCAGCCAAATCAAAGGAGTCGAGACCCAGTACTTC
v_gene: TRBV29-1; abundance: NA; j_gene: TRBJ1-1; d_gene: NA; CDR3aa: CSVVGYGEAFF; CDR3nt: TGCAGCGTTGTCGGTTACGGAGAAGCTTTCTTT
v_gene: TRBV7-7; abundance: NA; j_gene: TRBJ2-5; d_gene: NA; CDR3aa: CASSPSSGETQYF; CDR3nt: TGTGCTAGCAGCCCCTCCTCCGGAGAGACCCAGTACTTC
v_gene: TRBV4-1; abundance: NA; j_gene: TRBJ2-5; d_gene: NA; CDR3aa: CASSQAGSQETQYF; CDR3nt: TGCGCCAGCAGCCAAGCGGGGAGCCAAGAGACCCAGTACTTC
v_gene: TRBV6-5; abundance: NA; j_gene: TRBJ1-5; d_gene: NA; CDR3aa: CASIGERQPQHF; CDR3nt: TGTGCCAGCATAGGGGAGAGGCAGCCCCAGCATTTT
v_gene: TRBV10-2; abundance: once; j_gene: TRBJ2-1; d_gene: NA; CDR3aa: CASSVRDEQFF; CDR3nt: TGCGCCAGCAGTGTCCGGGACGAGCAGTTCTTC
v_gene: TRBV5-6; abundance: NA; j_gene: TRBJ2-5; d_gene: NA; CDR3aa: CASSLASEPAYTQETQYF; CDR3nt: TGTGCCAGCAGCTTGGCGTCAGAACCCGCGTATACTCAAGAGACCCAGTACTTC
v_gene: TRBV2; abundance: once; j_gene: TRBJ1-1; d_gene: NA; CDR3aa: CASRVDGTEAFF; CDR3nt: TGTGCCAGCAGGGTCGACGGGACTGAAGCTTTCTTT
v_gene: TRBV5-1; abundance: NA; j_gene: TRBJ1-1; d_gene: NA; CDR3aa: CASSSDSETAVNTEAFF; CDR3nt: TGCGCCAGCAGCTCGGACTCCGAGACGGCGGTCAACACTGAAGCTTTCTTT
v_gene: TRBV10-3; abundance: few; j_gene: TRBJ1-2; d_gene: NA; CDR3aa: CAILSGYGYTF; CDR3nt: TGTGCCATCTTATCGGGCTATGGCTACACCTTC
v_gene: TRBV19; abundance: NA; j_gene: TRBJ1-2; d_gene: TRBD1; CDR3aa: CASSQRTGLGYTF; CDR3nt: TGTGCCAGTAGCCAAAGGACAGGATTGGGCTACACCTTC
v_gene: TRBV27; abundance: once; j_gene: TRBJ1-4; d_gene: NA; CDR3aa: CASSKGVTNEKLFF; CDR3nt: TGTGCCAGCAGTAAAGGGGTGACTAATGAAAAACTGTTTTTT